This entry is about one TCR beta chain. Noted time point: blood at routine non-recurrence follow-up after resection. Whole RNA, isolated from tumor, nontumor lung or frozen PBMC, was sequenced without prior sorting. This CDR3 is 16 amino acids long. CDR1 SGHTA and CDR2 FQGNSA come from the germline V gene. V was clipped by 4 bases and J by 7 bases, with 23 bases between them. The data stem from a study of spatial heterogeneity in lung cancer. Study-wide context: Untreated early-stage non-small cell lung cancer patients, about 70 in total, were the donors.

A single record per CDR3 protein comes from TCRdb applying MiXCR to the 5' RACE reads. Among around 110,000 distinct CDR3 sequences listed, 12% were seen once. The gene calls are TRBV7-2 and TRBJ2-7; D may be TRBD1 (6 bases). The receptor was derived from a male donor with early-stage non-small cell lung cancer. Specimen: PBMCs, collected at follow-up. The CDR3 DNA reads TGTGCCAGCAGCTCGACCCGGACAGTTTACTCGGAAGAGCAGTACTTC. Its protein is CASSSTRTVYSEEQYF.